The 32 T cell receptor beta chains below were found in one sample sequenced in a study of regulatory T cells in long-lasting Graves disease. Construction of TCR beta libraries relied on iRepertoire HTBI primers and on Arm-PCR targeting CDR3 regions. TCRdb reprocessed the multiplex PCR reads via MiXCR and lists one record per CDR3 protein. The table shows approximately 560,000 distinct CDR3 sequences, with about 16% occurring only once. The time point is: newly diagnosed GD, antithyroid drugs for less than 3 months. After RNA was extracted from PBMCs, the TCR library was made from it. The same sample was also used in a study of T cells in Graves' hyperthyroidism and ophthalmopathy.

The sample here was peripheral blood mononuclear cells (PBMCs), taken at new diagnosis, from a patient treated with antithyroid drugs. Receptors were obtained from a man younger than 35 with Graves disease.

The chain employs TRBV30 and TRBJ2-7; D possibly corresponds to TRBD2 (6 bases). The ends were cut back, 5 bases at V and 2 bases at J, with 13 bases in the middle. Germline CDR1 GTSNPN, CDR2 SVGIG (reference sequence). The CDR3 is 13 residues long. This chain's CDR3 is CAWFGGPTYEQYF. In nucleotides, the CDR3 is TGTGCCTGGTTCGGGGGACCAACCTACGAGCAGTACTTC.

A remark on this clonotype: Given a far larger clone just one base away, this is likely a sequencing read error. The rearrangement uses TRBV2 and TRBJ2-7; no clear D gene. Trimming removed 5 bases from V and 0 bases from J, with 11 bases in between. CDR1 and CDR2 (germline): SNHLY, FYNNEI. The CDR3 length is 14 residues. The CDR3 coding sequence is TGTGCCAGCAGTCCCCTTAGGAACTCCTACGAGCAGTACTTC. It encodes CASSPLRNSYEQYF.

This clonotype showed up just a few times. The chain uses TRBV20-1 and TRBJ2-2; 10 bases fit TRBD2. Germline CDR1 and CDR2: DFQATT and SNEGSKA (reference sequence). Unmatched junction bases numbered 5, after V lost 3 bases and J lost 4 bases. CDR3 length: 15 residues. The CDR3 coding sequence is TGCAGTGCTAGTATTCCTAGCGGGGGCACCGGGGAGCTGTTTTTT. Its translation: CSASIPSGGTGELFF.

This clonotype was recorded many times. The chain combines TRBV28 with TRBJ2-6; D unclear. Germline V gene lookup returns CDR1 MDHEN and CDR2 SYDVKM. The CDR3 loop spans 13 amino acids. Trimming pared 6 bases from V and 1 base from J, leaving 4 bases between. CDR3: CASRTSGANVLTF. CDR3 DNA: TGTGCCAGCAGAACTTCTGGGGCCAACGTCCTGACTTTC.

The J gene is TRBJ1-5, the V gene TRBV2; D gene uncertain. Trimming left V 9 bases short and J 5 bases short, with 14 bases between. The V gene's germline CDR1 is SNHLY and CDR2 FYNNEI. This CDR3 comprises 13 residues. CDR3 residues: CARGRGSDQPQHF. The CDR3, as DNA: TGTGCCAGGGGTCGGGGTTCAGATCAGCCCCAGCATTTT.

This chain connects TRBV7-9 to TRBJ1-2; possible D gene TRBD1, 5 bases. In germline, CDR1 is SEHNR, CDR2 FQNEAQ (reference sequence). The CDR3 contains 15 residues. Trimming stripped 1 base from V and 4 bases from J, with 13 bases between. The CDR3 reads CASSLGGTEVYGYTF. The CDR3 nucleotides are TGTGCCAGCAGCTTAGGGGGGACGGAGGTCTATGGCTACACCTTC.

This clonotype was picked up many times. This chain uses TRBV6-1 with TRBJ2-5; a weak D match, TRBD1 (6 bases). The germline V gene has CDR1 MNHNS and CDR2 SASEGT. Trimming stripped 5 bases from V and 4 bases from J, with 14 bases between. CDR3 size: 14 residues. In DNA, the CDR3 is TGTGCCAGCAGTCCACAGGGAAGGAGAGAGACCCAGTACTTC. Its translation: CASSPQGRRETQYF.

In this sample, this clonotype turned up many times. The J gene is TRBJ1-1, the V gene TRBV3-1; a possible D gene is TRBD1 (6 bases). Trimming took 8 bases from V and 1 from J, leaving 14 bases between them. The CDR3 covers 14 residues. The V gene's germline CDR1 is LGHDT and CDR2 YNNKEL (reference sequence). The CDR3 DNA is TGTGCCAGCCGGGGGCGGTTTGAGAACACTGAAGCTTTCTTT. Its protein is CASRGRFENTEAFF.

This clonotype appeared many times. V and J are TRBV20-1 and TRBJ2-7; TRBD1 might be the D (5 bases). This CDR3 is 11 amino acids long. The germline CDR1 and CDR2 sequences are DFQATT and SNEGSKA (reference sequence). The V end was cut by 4 bases, the J end by 3 bases, with 7 bases between. Here the CDR3 DNA reads TGCAGTGCTACTAGGGGCTACGAGCAGTACTTC. Translating gives CSATRGYEQYF.

This clonotype has just a few counts. The genes are TRBV12-3 or TRBV12-4 and TRBJ2-1; TRBD2 matches 10 bases. This CDR3 region has 15 residues. V dropped 7 bases and J dropped 8; count of bases not matched to a gene: 11. CDR3 amino acids: CASTLAGESFDEQFF. CDR3 nucleotide sequence: TGTGCCAGCACGCTAGCGGGAGAGTCATTCGATGAGCAGTTCTTC.

The chain combines TRBV11-2 with TRBJ2-2, with D perhaps TRBD1 (5 bases). The V end was cut by 5 bases, the J end by 1 base, with 14 bases between. The CDR3 has 16 residues. Germline CDR1 and CDR2: SGHAT and FQNNGV. DNA for the CDR3: TGTGCCAGCAGCCCCTTTAGGGGTTGGAACACCGGGGAGCTGTTTTTT. Translation gives CASSPFRGWNTGELFF.

The chain recombines TRBV5-1 with TRBJ2-6, with TRBD1 as a possible D gene (5 bases). The CDR3 contains 16 residues. V was cut by 3 bases and J by 0 bases, with 10 bases left in between. Germline CDR1 reads SGHRS; CDR2 reads YFSETQ. This CDR3 reads CASSSGHTSGANVLTF. CDR3 DNA: TGCGCCAGCAGCTCAGGACACACCTCTGGGGCCAACGTCCTGACTTTC.

This clonotype occurred many times. The CDR3: CASPPFGAPYEQYF. The CDR3 DNA sequence: TGTGCCAGCCCGCCTTTCGGGGCCCCCTACGAGCAGTACTTC. The chain couples TRBV7-8 to TRBJ2-7; D might be TRBD1 or TRBD2, each matching 5 bases. Germline CDR1 and CDR2: SGHVS and FQNEAQ. The CDR3 has 14 amino acids. The V end lost 8 bases, the J end lost 2 bases, and 16 bases lay between the germline ends.

A few counts support this clonotype. This sequence joins TRBV5-4 and TRBJ2-1; D is uncertain. The ends were cut back, 4 bases at V and 1 base at J, with 12 bases in the middle. The CDR3 contains 15 residues. Germline loops: CDR1 SGHNT, CDR2 YYREEE (reference sequence). The CDR3 spells CASSVDGRSYNEQFF. CDR3 coding DNA: TGTGCCAGCAGCGTAGACGGAAGATCCTACAATGAGCAGTTCTTC.

The genes are TRBV5-4 and TRBJ2-2; tentative D call: TRBD2 (7 bases). The V gene's germline CDR1 is SGHNT and CDR2 YYREEE (reference sequence). V shed 2 bases and J shed 2 bases, with 16 bases lying between them. This CDR3 region has 17 residues. CDR3 in amino acids: CASSFGGAMANTGELFF. CDR3 sequence (DNA): TGTGCCAGCAGCTTTGGGGGGGCGATGGCTAACACCGGGGAGCTGTTTTTT. The full variable domain, with the rest looked up from reference TRBV5-4 and TRBJ2-2, is ETGVTQSPTHLIKTRGQQVTLRCSSQSGHNTVSWYQQALGQGPQFIFQYYREEENGRGNFPPRFSGLQFPNYSSELNVNALELDDSALYLCASSFGGAMANTGELFFGEGSRLTVL.

There are a few counts of this clonotype. The chain combines TRBV20-1 with TRBJ2-1, with 8 bases identical to TRBD2. Trimming cost V 4 bases and J 0 bases; bases outside gene matches: 5. Germline V gives CDR1 DFQATT, CDR2 SNEGSKA (reference sequence). This CDR3 spans 15 amino acids. CDR3 DNA: TGCAGTGCTACTATAGCGGGGAGCTCCTACAATGAGCAGTTCTTC. Protein sequence: CSATIAGSSYNEQFF.

This clonotype was seen more than once but under ten times. The chain couples TRBV6-5 to TRBJ1-6; D gene uncertain. Trimming cost V 2 bases and J 10 bases, with 6 bases left between them. This CDR3 region has 12 residues. Germline V gives CDR1 MNHEY, CDR2 SVGAGI. CDR3 nucleotides: TGTGCCAGCAGTTACAGCCGGTCACCCCTCCACTTT. Encoded protein: CASSYSRSPLHF.

The chain links TRBV5-5 to TRBJ1-2; D gene ambiguous. The CDR3 covers 16 residues. Per germline, CDR1 SGHKS and CDR2 YYEKEE (reference sequence). Trimming removed 2 bases at V and 3 bases at J, with 17 bases between. The chain's CDR3 is CASSFGKQRRYYGYTF. The CDR3 DNA reads as TGTGCCAGCAGCTTTGGGAAACAGAGGAGGTACTATGGCTACACCTTC.

This clonotype has a count of ten or more. The chain links TRBV3-1 to TRBJ2-5; possibly TRBD1 for D (6 bases). The V end was cut by 4 bases, the J end by 2 bases, with 14 bases between. The CDR3 runs 15 residues. The V gene's germline CDR1 is LGHDT and CDR2 YNNKEL (reference sequence). CDR3 protein: CASSLSGTPQETQYF. As DNA, the CDR3 is TGTGCCAGCAGCCTGTCCGGGACACCACAAGAGACCCAGTACTTC.

In the case of this clonotype: An end of the junction does not agree with germline; a read error may underlie this. This chain joins TRBV9 and TRBJ2-7; weak D call: TRBD1 (5 bases). The germline V gene encodes CDR1 SGDLS and CDR2 YYNGEE. The CDR3 is 14 residues long. The CDR3 region is CASNVSADTYEQYF. The DNA for the CDR3 is TGTGCCAGCAACGTATCCGCGGACACCTACGAGCAGTACTTC.

This clonotype has just one count. This rearrangement joins TRBV5-1 to TRBJ2-7; a possible D gene is TRBD1 (5 bases). Looked up from germline, CDR1 is SGHRS and CDR2 is YFSETQ. Trimming removed 3 bases from V and 5 bases from J, with 18 bases in between. The CDR3 has 15 residues. CDR3 loop: CASSSNPDSYNEQYF. The CDR3 nucleotides read TGCGCCAGCAGCTCAAATCCCGACAGCTACAACGAGCAGTACTTC.

This clonotype was seen more than once but under ten times. The gene calls are TRBV9 and TRBJ1-6; possibly TRBD1 for D (5 bases). The V and J ends lost 0 bases and 10 bases respectively, with 14 bases between them. Germline V gene data show CDR1 as SGDLS and CDR2 as YYNGEE. The CDR3 runs to 15 residues. CDR3 in amino acids: CASSVEWGVNSPLHF. The CDR3, as DNA: TGTGCCAGCAGCGTAGAATGGGGCGTGAACTCACCCCTCCACTTT.

This clonotype was picked up many times. The chain combines TRBV12-3 or TRBV12-4 with TRBJ2-1; TRBD2 might be the D (5 bases). V was pared by 0 bases and J by 0 bases, with 9 bases between. The CDR3 consists of 16 residues. CDR3 coding DNA: TGTGCCAGCAGTTTAGCGTGGGAGAGCTCCTACAATGAGCAGTTCTTC. This codes for CASSLAWESSYNEQFF.

The genes are TRBV10-2 and TRBJ2-1; D is uncertain. Trimming removed 3 bases from V and 2 bases from J, with 14 bases in between. The CDR3 spans 16 residues. CDR1 is WSHSY, CDR2 SAAADI, per germline. The CDR3 bases are TGCGCCAGCAGTGATTCAGCAACAGACCCCTACAATGAGCAGTTCTTC. Its protein product is CASSDSATDPYNEQFF.

This clonotype was recorded many times. The chain employs TRBV6-1 and TRBJ2-1; 9 bases map to TRBD1. V lost 6 bases, J lost 9 bases, and 9 bases stayed unmatched. The V gene's germline CDR1 is MNHNS and CDR2 SASEGT. This CDR3 has 14 amino acids. This CDR3 reads CASSRGGTGLEQFF. In DNA, the CDR3 is TGTGCCAGCAGCAGAGGGGGGACAGGGCTTGAGCAGTTCTTC.

The chain is built from TRBV25-1 and TRBJ2-7, with 7 bases lining up with TRBD1. CDR1 and CDR2 from the germline V gene are MGHDK and SYGVNS. V gave up 6 bases and J gave up 2 bases; unmatched junction bases: 7. This CDR3 is built from 14 residues. The CDR3 reads CASSGTVGPYEQYF. CDR3 coding DNA: TGTGCCAGCAGCGGGACAGTGGGTCCCTACGAGCAGTACTTC.

This clonotype appeared many times. This rearrangement joins TRBV5-1 to TRBJ2-1; the match to TRBD1 covers 11 bases. With 2 bases clipped from V and 2 bases from J, the junction kept 9 bases outside the gene matches. CDR3 length equals 18 residues. The germline V gene has CDR1 SGHRS and CDR2 YFSETQ. The CDR3 protein is CASSFPGQGVLTYNEQFF. The DNA of the CDR3 is TGCGCCAGCAGCTTCCCGGGACAGGGGGTATTGACCTACAATGAGCAGTTCTTC.

The rearrangement uses TRBV9 and TRBJ2-7; possibly TRBD2 for D (5 bases). Germline CDR1 is SGDLS and CDR2 is YYNGEE. Trimming removed 4 bases at V and 5 bases at J, with 16 bases between. This CDR3 contains 14 residues. The CDR3 bases are TGTGCCAGCAGCCTCGGGGTGTCCCGGGACGAGCAGTACTTC. Amino acid sequence: CASSLGVSRDEQYF.

This clonotype was seen more than once but under ten times. V gene TRBV9 combines with J gene TRBJ2-3, with TRBD1 matching 7 bases. The germline V gene encodes CDR1 SGDLS and CDR2 YYNGEE. The CDR3 is 15 amino acids. V lost 1 base to trimming and J lost 2 bases; unmatched junction nucleotides: 4. The CDR3 DNA sequence: TGTGCCAGCAGCGTAACGGGACAGTTCACAGATACGCAGTATTTT. Protein product: CASSVTGQFTDTQYF.

The CDR3 DNA sequence: TGTGCCAGTAGTGGATCGACAGGAACTGGAAACACCATATATTTT. Translated, it gives CASSGSTGTGNTIYF. The gene calls are TRBV19 and TRBJ1-3; tentative D call: TRBD1 (6 bases). The CDR3 totals 15 residues. The germline gives CDR1 LNHDA, CDR2 SQIVND (reference sequence). The V end was cut by 5 bases, the J end by 2 bases, with 13 bases between.

This clonotype was counted at least ten times. This chain links TRBV27 with TRBJ1-5, with D uncertain. The CDR3 consists of 15 residues. The germline V gene encodes CDR1 MNHEY and CDR2 SMNVEV (reference sequence). V lost 7 bases and J lost 0, with 13 bases in between. The CDR3 protein is CASIPVGGSNQPQHF. In nucleotides, the CDR3 is TGTGCCAGCATCCCCGTGGGTGGTAGCAATCAGCCCCAGCATTTT.

The rearrangement links TRBV5-1 to TRBJ2-7; no reliable D call. V was pared by 5 bases and J by 0 bases, with 9 bases between. CDR3 length equals 13 residues. CDR1 is SGHRS and CDR2 is YFSETQ in the germline V gene. CDR3 residues: CASRETSSYEQYF. The CDR3, as DNA: TGCGCCAGCAGAGAAACGTCCTCCTACGAGCAGTACTTC.